The sequence of this T cell receptor (beta chain) was determined in a study of T cell responses to AZD1222 COVID-19 vaccine. From germline, CDR1 is MNHEY and CDR2 SVGAGI. Trimming cost V 2 bases and J 7 bases, with 9 bases left between them. The CDR3 runs to 13 residues. Sequencing used immunoSEQ multiplex PCR; TCRdb keeps in-frame clones, though not all of them. Counted here are 130,000 or so clones, about 90% occurring once; the ten biggest clones make up roughly 7.1%. The source material was peripheral blood, sampled 28 days after the second dose of the MenACWY control vaccine. This receptor was identified in an adult who received the MenACWY meningococcal vaccine as a control. The rearrangement uses TRBV6-5 and TRBJ2-4; D possibly matches TRBD1 or TRBD2 (6 bases each). The CDR3: CASSYRGGNIQYF. The CDR3 coding sequence is TGTGCCAGCAGTTACCGAGGGGGGAACATTCAGTACTTC.